The clone carrying this T cell receptor (beta chain) was counted a few times. The source of the sample is a study of blood T cell repertoires in COVID-19. Individuals aged about 18 to 100 years were recruited from 24 US areas. The CDR3 covers 15 residues. CDR1 is LGHDT, CDR2 YNNKEL, per germline (reference sequence). V shed 6 bases and J 5 bases; nucleotides not matched to a gene: 5. TCRdb keeps only in-frame clones here, not all; method: immunoSEQ multiplex PCR. This table holds 150,000 to 200,000 clones, roughly 80% found once. V usage is TRBV3-1 (or the pseudogene TRBV3-2) and J usage is TRBJ1-6; 9 bases match TRBD1. This clonotype was obtained from a woman aged 40 to 50 with acute COVID-19. Sequenced material: PBMCs or T cells enriched from blood (not recorded which). The CDR3 DNA reads TGTGCCAGCAGACGACAGGGGGTCGATAATTCACCCCTCCACTTT. Its protein product is CASRRQGVDNSPLHF.